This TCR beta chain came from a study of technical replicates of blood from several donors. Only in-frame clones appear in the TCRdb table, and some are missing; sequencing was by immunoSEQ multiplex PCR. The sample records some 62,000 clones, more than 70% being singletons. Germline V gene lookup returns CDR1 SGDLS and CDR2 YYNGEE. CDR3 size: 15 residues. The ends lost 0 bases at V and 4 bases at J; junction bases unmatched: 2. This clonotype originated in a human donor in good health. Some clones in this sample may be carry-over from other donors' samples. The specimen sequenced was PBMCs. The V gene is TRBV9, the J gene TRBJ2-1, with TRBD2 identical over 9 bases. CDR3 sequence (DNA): TGTGCCAGCAGCGTAGGGACTAGCGAATACAATGAGCAGTTCTTC. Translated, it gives CASSVGTSEYNEQFF.